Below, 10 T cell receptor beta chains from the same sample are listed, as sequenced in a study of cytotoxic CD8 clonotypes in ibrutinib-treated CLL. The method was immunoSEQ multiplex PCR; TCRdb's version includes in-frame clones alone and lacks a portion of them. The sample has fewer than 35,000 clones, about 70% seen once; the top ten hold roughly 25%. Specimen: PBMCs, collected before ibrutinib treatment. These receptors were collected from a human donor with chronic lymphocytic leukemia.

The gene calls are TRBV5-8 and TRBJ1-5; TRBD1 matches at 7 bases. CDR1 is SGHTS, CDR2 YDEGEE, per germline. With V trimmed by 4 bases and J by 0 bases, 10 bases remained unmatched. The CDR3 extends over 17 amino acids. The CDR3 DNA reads TGTGCCAGCAGCCCTAGGGACAGTTCCTTTAGCAATCAGCCCCAGCATTTT. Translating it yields CASSPRDSSFSNQPQHF.

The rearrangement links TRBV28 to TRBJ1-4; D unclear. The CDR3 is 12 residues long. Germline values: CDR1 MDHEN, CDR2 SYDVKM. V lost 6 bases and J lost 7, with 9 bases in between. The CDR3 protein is CASRFSGEKLFF. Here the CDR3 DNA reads TGTGCCAGCAGGTTTTCCGGTGAAAAACTGTTTTTT.

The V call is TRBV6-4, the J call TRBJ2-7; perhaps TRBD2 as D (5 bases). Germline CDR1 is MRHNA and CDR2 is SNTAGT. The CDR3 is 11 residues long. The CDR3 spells CPQEGSDEQYF. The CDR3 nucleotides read TGTCCCCAAGAGGGTTCGGACGAGCAGTACTTC.

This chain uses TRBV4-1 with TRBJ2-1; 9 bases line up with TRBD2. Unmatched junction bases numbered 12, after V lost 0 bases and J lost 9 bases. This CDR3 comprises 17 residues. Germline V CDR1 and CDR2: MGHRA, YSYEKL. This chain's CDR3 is CASSQDRGTSLQFEQFF. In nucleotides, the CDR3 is TGCGCCAGCAGCCAAGATCGAGGGACTAGCCTTCAGTTTGAGCAGTTCTTC.

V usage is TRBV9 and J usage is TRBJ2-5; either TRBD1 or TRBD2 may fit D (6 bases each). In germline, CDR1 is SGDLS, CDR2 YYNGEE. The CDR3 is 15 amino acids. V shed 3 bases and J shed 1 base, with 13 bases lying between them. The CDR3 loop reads CASSAGGSLQETQYF. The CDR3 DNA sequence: TGTGCCAGCAGCGCCGGGGGCTCGCTCCAAGAGACCCAGTACTTC.

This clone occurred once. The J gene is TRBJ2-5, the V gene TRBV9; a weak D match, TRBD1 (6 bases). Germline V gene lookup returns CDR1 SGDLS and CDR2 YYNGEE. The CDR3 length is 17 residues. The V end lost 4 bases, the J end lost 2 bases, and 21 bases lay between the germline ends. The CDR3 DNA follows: TGTGCCAGCAGCCTCGGACAGCCCGTTAAACCTCAAGAGACCCAGTACTTC. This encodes CASSLGQPVKPQETQYF.

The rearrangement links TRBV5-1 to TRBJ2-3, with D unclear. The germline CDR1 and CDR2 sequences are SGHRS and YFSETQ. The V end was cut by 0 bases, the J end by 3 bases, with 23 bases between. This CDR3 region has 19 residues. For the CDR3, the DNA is TGCGCCAGCAGCTTGGGCGCCAACTGGGGTTCTCGCCAAACAGATACGCAGTATTTT. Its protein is CASSLGANWGSRQTDTQYF.

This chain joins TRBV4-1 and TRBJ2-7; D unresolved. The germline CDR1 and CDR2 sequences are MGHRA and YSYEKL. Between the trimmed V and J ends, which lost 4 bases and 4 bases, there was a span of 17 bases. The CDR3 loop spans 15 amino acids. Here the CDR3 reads CASSPDTAGEYEQYF. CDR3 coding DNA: TGCGCCAGCAGCCCAGACACGGCTGGTGAGTACGAGCAGTACTTC.

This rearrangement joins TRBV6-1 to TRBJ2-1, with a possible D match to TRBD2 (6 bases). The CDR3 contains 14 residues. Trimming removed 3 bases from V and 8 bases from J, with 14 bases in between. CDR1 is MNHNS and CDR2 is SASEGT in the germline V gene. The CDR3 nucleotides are TGTGCCAGCAGTGACGGGGGACCCGGCGATGAGCAGTTCTTC. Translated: CASSDGGPGDEQFF.

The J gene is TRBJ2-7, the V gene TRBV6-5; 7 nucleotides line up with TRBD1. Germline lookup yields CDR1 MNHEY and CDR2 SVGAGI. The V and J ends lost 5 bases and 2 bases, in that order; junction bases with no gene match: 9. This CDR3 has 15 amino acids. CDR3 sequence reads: CASSVRTGHPYEQYF. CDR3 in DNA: TGTGCCAGCAGTGTACGGACAGGACACCCCTACGAGCAGTACTTC.